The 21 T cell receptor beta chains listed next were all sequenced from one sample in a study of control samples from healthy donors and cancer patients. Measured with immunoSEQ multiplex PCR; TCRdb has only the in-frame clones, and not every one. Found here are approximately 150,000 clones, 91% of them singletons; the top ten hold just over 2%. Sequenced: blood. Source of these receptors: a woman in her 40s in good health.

In DNA, the CDR3 is TGTGCCAGTAGTATCCCCCCAGGACAGGCTACCTCCTCTGGAAACACCATATATTTT. This codes for CASSIPPGQATSSGNTIYF. V and J are TRBV19 and TRBJ1-3; the match to TRBD1 covers 7 bases. V lost 3 bases to trimming and J lost 0 bases; unmatched junction nucleotides: 14. Germline V lookup: CDR1 LNHDA, CDR2 SQIVND (reference sequence). This CDR3 is 19 amino acids long.

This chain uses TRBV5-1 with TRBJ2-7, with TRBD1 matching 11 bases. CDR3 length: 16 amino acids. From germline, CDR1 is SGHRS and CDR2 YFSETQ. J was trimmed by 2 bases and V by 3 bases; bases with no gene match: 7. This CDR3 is CASSSPVGQGAYEQYF. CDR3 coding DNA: TGCGCCAGCAGCTCTCCCGTGGGACAGGGGGCCTACGAGCAGTACTTC.

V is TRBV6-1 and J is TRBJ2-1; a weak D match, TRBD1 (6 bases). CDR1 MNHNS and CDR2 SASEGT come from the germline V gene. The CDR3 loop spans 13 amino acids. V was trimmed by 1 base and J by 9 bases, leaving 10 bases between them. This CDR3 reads CASSEVGGGEQFF. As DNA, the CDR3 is TGTGCCAGCAGTGAAGTTGGGGGCGGTGAGCAGTTCTTC.

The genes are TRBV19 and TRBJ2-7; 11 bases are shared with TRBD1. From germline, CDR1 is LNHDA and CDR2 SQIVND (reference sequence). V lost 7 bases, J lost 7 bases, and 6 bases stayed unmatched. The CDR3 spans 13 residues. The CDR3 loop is CASTRTGGQEQYF. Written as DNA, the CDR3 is TGTGCCAGTACTAGGACAGGGGGCCAAGAGCAGTACTTC.

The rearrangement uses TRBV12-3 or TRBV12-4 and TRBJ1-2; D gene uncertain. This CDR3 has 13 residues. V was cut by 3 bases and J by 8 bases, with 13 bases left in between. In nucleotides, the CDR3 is TGTGCCAGCAGTTTTGCTGGACGTCTGGGCTACACCTTC. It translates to CASSFAGRLGYTF.

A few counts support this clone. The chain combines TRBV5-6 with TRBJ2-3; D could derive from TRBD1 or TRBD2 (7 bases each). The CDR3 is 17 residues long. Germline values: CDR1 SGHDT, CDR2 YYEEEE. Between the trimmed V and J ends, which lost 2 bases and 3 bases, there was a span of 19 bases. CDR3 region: CASSLPTGSGVTDTQYF. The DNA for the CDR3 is TGTGCCAGCAGCTTACCGACAGGGAGCGGGGTAACAGATACGCAGTATTTT.

CDR3 coding DNA: TGTGCCAGCTCACCAGGACTAGCGGGCAATGAGCAGTTCTTC. It translates to CASSPGLAGNEQFF. The chain links TRBV18 to TRBJ2-1; 11 bases map to TRBD2. Germline V gene lookup returns CDR1 KGHSH and CDR2 LQKENI. The J segment lost 6 bases and the V segment lost 2 bases, leaving 0 bases of the junction unmatched. The CDR3 runs to 14 residues.

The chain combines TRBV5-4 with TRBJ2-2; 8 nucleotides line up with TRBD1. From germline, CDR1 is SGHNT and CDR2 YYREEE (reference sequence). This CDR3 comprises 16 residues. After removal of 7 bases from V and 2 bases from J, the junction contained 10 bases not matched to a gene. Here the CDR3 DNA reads TGTGCCAGCCGGGACTCCGACAGGGGTAACACCGGGGAGCTGTTTTTT. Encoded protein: CASRDSDRGNTGELFF.

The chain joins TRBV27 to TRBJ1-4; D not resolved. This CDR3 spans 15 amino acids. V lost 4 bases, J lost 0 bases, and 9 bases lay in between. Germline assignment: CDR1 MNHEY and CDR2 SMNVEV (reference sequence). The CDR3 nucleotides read TGTGCCAGCAGTTCCGCAGGAACAACTAATGAAAAACTGTTTTTT. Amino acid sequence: CASSSAGTTNEKLFF.

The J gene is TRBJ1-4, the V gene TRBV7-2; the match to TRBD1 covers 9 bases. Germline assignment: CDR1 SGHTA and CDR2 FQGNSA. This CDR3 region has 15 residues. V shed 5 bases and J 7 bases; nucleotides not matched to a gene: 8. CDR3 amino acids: CASSPLDRGGEKLFF. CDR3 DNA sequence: TGTGCCAGCAGCCCCCTGGACAGGGGCGGTGAAAAACTGTTTTTT.

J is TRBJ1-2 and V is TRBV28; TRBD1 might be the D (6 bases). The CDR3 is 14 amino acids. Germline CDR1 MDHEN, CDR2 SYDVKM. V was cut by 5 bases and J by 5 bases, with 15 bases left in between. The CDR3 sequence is CASSPQGGWYGYTF. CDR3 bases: TGTGCCAGCAGTCCCCAAGGGGGATGGTATGGCTACACCTTC.

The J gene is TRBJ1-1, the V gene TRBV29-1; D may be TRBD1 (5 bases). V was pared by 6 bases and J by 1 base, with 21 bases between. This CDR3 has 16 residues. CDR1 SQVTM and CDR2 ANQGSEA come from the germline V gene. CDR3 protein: CSVVVGYRPGNTEAFF. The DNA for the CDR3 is TGCAGCGTAGTTGTTGGGTACAGGCCTGGGAACACTGAAGCTTTCTTT.

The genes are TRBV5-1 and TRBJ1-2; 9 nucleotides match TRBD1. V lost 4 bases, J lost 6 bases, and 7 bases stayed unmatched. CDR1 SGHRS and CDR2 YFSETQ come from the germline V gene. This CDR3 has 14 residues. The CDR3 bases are TGCGCCAGCAGCCCTAGGACAGGGGTTGATGGCTACACCTTC. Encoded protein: CASSPRTGVDGYTF.

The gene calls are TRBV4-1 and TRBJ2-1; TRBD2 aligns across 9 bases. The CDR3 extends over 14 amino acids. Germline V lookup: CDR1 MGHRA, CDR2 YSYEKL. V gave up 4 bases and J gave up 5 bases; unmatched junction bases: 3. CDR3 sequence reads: CASSPWTSDNEQFF. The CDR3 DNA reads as TGCGCCAGCAGCCCCTGGACTAGCGACAATGAGCAGTTCTTC.

The CDR3 sequence: CASSSTIRDNSGANVLTF. CDR3 DNA: TGTGCCAGCAGCAGCACGATCCGGGACAACTCTGGGGCCAACGTCCTGACTTTC. V is TRBV7-9 and J is TRBJ2-6, with a possible D match to TRBD1 (6 bases). CDR3 length: 18 residues. Trimming left V 5 bases short and J 0 bases short, with 17 bases between. In germline, CDR1 is SEHNR, CDR2 FQNEAQ (reference sequence).

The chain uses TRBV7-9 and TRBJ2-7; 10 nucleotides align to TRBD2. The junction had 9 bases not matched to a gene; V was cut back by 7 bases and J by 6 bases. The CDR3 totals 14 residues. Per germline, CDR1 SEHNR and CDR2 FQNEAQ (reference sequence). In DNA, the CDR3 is TGTGCCAGCACCCTAGCGGGGGCCCCCCTCGAGCAGTACTTC. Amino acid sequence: CASTLAGAPLEQYF. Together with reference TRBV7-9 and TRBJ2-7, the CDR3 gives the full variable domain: DTGVSQNPRHKITKRGQNVTFRCDPISEHNRLYWYRQTLGQGPEFLTYFQNEAQLEKSRLLSDRFSAERPKGSFSTLEIQRTEQGDSAMYLCASTLAGAPLEQYFGPGTRLTVT.

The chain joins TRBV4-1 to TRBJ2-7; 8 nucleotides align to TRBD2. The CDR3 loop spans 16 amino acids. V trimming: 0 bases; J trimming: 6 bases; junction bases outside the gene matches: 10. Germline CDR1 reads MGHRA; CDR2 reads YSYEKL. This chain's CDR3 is CASSQEGPRGAVEQYF. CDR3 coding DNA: TGCGCCAGCAGCCAAGAAGGGCCGCGGGGGGCCGTCGAGCAGTACTTC.

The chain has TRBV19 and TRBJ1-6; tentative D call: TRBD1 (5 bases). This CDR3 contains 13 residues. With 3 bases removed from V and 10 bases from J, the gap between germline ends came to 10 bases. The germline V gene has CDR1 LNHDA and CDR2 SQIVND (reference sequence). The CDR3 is CASSIRGDSPLHF. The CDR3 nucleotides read TGTGCCAGTAGTATCCGGGGGGACTCACCCCTCCACTTT.

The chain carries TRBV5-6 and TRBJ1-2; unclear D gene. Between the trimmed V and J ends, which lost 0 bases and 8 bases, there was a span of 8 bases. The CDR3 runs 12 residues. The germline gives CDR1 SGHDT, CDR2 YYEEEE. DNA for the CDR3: TGTGCCAGCAGCTTGGTGCAAGCAGGCTACACCTTC. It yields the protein CASSLVQAGYTF. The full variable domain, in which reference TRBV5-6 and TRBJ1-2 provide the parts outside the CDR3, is DAGVTQSPTHLIKTRGQQVTLRCSPKSGHDTVSWYQQALGQGPQFIFQYYEEEERQRGNFPDRFSGHQFPNYSSELNVNALLLGDSALYLCASSLVQAGYTFGSGTRLTVV.

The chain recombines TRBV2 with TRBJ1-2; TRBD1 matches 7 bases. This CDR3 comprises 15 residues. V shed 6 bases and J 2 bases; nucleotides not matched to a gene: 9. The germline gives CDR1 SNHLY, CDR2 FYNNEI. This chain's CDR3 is CASRLEGTANYGYTF. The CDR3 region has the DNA TGTGCCAGCAGGTTGGAGGGGACAGCGAACTATGGCTACACCTTC.

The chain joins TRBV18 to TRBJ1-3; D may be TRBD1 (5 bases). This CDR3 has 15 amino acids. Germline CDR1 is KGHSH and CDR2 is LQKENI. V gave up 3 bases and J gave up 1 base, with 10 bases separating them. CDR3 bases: TGTGCCAGCTCACCGGGCAGGGAGTCTGGAAACACCATATATTTT. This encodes CASSPGRESGNTIYF.